This record concerns one TCR beta chain sequence. Original processing notes: From reference gene primer amplification, estimates of nucleated cell counts were derived. Libraries were prepared by immunoSEQ multiplex PCR; TCRdb keeps only in-frame clonotypes and omits some of them. V, J and clone size derive from that table, while D and trimming were established from the DNA sequence. The sample records roughly 430,000 clones, 88% being singletons. The CDR3 has 15 amino acids. In germline, CDR1 is SGHAT, CDR2 FQNNGV. Between the trimmed V and J ends, which lost 5 bases and 0 bases, there was a span of 13 bases. The entry originates in a study of blood T cell repertoires in COVID-19. Background on the study: The study drew acute and convalescent COVID-19 samples from the United States, Italy and Spain. Sources were T cells, B-cell-depleted T cells, or PBMCs; the material itself was cDNA or gDNA.

The study recruited people aged roughly 18 to 89 years across more than 20 US areas. The source of this sequence is a middle-aged woman with acute COVID-19. The sample taken for sequencing was PBMCs or T cells enriched from blood (not recorded which). The chain joins TRBV11-2 to TRBJ1-2; no clear D. The CDR3, as DNA: TGTGCCAGCAGCCCCTTCGCGTCACCTAACTATGGCTACACCTTC. Translating it yields CASSPFASPNYGYTF.